These 8 T cell receptor beta chains came from one sample sequenced in a study of breast tumors, draining lymph nodes, adjacent tissues. One entry per CDR3 protein, called by TCRdb with MiXCR from the multiplex PCR reads. This sample carries roughly 220,000 distinct CDR3 sequences, under 40% of them seen once, and the ten largest clones take 3% to 4.5%. Axillary draining lymph nodes of breast cancer patients supplied the node samples. The specimen sequenced was axillary lymph node tissue. The receptors come from a female donor with breast cancer. Some clones in this sample may be carry-over from other donors' samples.

This clonotype was observed many times. The chain employs TRBV20-1 and TRBJ2-7, with D maybe TRBD1 (6 bases). Trimming left V 3 bases short and J 2 bases short, with 14 bases between. This CDR3 comprises 14 residues. Germline CDR1 and CDR2: DFQATT and SNEGSKA (reference sequence). The CDR3 reads CSARGAGVAYEQYF. CDR3 DNA sequence: TGCAGTGCTAGGGGGGCGGGCGTAGCCTACGAGCAGTACTTC.

Turning to this clonotype: Without the conserved terminal phenylalanine or tryptophan, this CDR3 likely stems from a read error. Because the CDR3's place on the DNA is in doubt, the DNA is left out and the CDR3 is given as listed by TCRdb. The chain is built from TRBV11-2 and TRBJ1-4; the table's TRBD1 call for D was not verified on the DNA. The CDR3 is 8 residues long, ends included. In germline, CDR1 is SGHAT, CDR2 FQNNGV. This CDR3 reads CASSFGQV.

This clonotype was recorded at least ten times. CDR3 DNA: TGCGCCAGCAGCTTGAATGGAGGGGGCCCCTCCGGAGATACGCAGTATTTT. Its protein is CASSLNGGGPSGDTQYF. The chain links TRBV5-1 to TRBJ2-3; D might be TRBD1 (7 bases). The CDR3 loop spans 17 amino acids. V dropped 1 base and J dropped 5 bases, with 20 bases sitting between them. The germline V gene has CDR1 SGHRS and CDR2 YFSETQ.

This clonotype came up many times. The CDR3 reads CATVAGANYGYTF. The CDR3 DNA follows: TGTGCCACCGTAGCAGGGGCTAACTATGGCTACACCTTC. V usage is TRBV6-1 and J usage is TRBJ1-2; possible D gene TRBD1, 6 bases. The germline V gene encodes CDR1 MNHNS and CDR2 SASEGT. V lost 10 bases and J lost 0, with 12 bases in between. The CDR3 is made up of 13 amino acids.

This clonotype was detected ten times or more. The chain carries TRBV20-1 and TRBJ2-1; the D gene is possibly TRBD2 (6 bases). The germline gives CDR1 DFQATT, CDR2 SNEGSKA (reference sequence). Trimming took 6 bases from V and 4 from J, leaving 10 bases between them. The CDR3 contains 12 residues. CDR3 in DNA: TGCAGTGCAAGGGACTTTTACAATGAGCAGTTCTTC. This translates into CSARDFYNEQFF.

This clonotype was counted many times. Here the CDR3 reads CASSLGTGVSLNEQFF. The CDR3 DNA is TGTGCCAGCAGCTTAGGGACAGGGGTATCGTTGAATGAGCAGTTCTTC. This rearrangement joins TRBV7-9 to TRBJ2-1; 9 bases fit TRBD1. The CDR3 contains 16 residues. Unmatched junction bases numbered 8, after V lost 1 base and J lost 7 bases. Germline lookup yields CDR1 SEHNR and CDR2 FQNEAQ (reference sequence).

This clonotype has ten or more counts. The rearrangement uses TRBV24-1 and TRBJ2-5, with D possibly being TRBD1 (6 bases). CDR1 and CDR2 (germline): KGHDR, SFDVKD. Trimming took 3 bases from V and 2 from J, leaving 12 bases between them. The CDR3 extends over 15 amino acids. This CDR3 is CATSDTQGRQETQYF. CDR3 bases: TGTGCCACCAGTGATACACAGGGACGTCAAGAGACCCAGTACTTC.

Comment on this clonotype: A read error is possible here, since a much larger clone lies one base away. The rearrangement joins TRBV9 to TRBJ2-7; D not certain. The CDR3 consists of 14 residues. Germline CDR1 SGDLS, CDR2 YYNGEE. CDR3 region: CASGVSPESYEQYF. The CDR3 region has the DNA TGTGCCAGCGGCGTATCTCCGGAATCCTACGAGCAGTACTTC.